Listed here is a single T cell receptor beta chain. No antigen is known for it. Sequencing was performed with immunoSEQ multiplex PCR; in TCRdb, only in-frame clones are kept and a portion is missing. The repertoire holds about 73,000 clones, with approximately 90% as singletons. The germline gives CDR1 LGHNA, CDR2 YNFKEQ. With V trimmed by 2 bases and J by 3 bases, 3 bases remained unmatched. The CDR3 length is 15 residues. The sample comes from a study of OX40 agonist ivuxolimab in advanced cancers. Overall study findings and caveats: The average count of expanded clones was higher among CD8+ T cells than among CD4+. Some of the lowest clonal expansion was seen in partial responders at 0.1-3.0 mg/kg. The study observed clonal expansion of CD4+ and CD8+ blood T cells by week 6 at 0.1 to 3.0 mg/kg.

The origin of this receptor is an adult with an advanced solid tumor such as melanoma, head and neck, liver or kidney cancer. This chain links TRBV4-2 with TRBJ2-3, with TRBD2 matching 9 bases. Sample: CD4+ or CD8+ T cells sorted from blood, taken in a trial of the OX40 agonist ivuxolimab. The CDR3 protein is CASSQTSGWTDTQYF. CDR3 bases: TGTGCCAGCAGCCAAACTAGCGGGTGGACAGATACGCAGTATTTT.